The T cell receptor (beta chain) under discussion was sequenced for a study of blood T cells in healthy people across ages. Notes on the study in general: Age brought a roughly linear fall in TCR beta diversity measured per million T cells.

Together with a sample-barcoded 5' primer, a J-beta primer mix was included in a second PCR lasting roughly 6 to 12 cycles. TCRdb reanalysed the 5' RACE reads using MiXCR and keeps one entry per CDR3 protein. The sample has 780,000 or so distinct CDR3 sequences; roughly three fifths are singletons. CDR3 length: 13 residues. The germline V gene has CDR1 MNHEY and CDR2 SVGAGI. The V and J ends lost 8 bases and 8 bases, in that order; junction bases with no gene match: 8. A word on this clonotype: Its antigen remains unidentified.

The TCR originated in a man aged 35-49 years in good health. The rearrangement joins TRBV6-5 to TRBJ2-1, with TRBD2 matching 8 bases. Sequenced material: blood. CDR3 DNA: TGTGCCAGCGGGGCGGGAGGTGGAGATGAGCAGTTCTTC. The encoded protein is CASGAGGGDEQFF.